This T cell receptor (beta chain) was recovered during a study of neoadjuvant anti-PD-1 for oral cavity cancer. Between the trimmed V and J ends, which lost 0 bases and 0 bases, there was a span of 6 bases. Per germline, CDR1 GTSNPN and CDR2 SVGIG (reference sequence). This CDR3 is 15 amino acids long. Assay: immunoSEQ multiplex PCR; the TCRdb copy retains only in-frame clones and omits some. The data hold 15,000 or so clones, with more than 70% observed a single time. Time point given: after neoadjuvant nivolumab, at surgical resection. Patients had newly diagnosed, untreated stage II-IVA oral cavity squamous cell carcinoma.

The clonotype comes from a person aged 35 to 85 with oral cavity squamous cell carcinoma. Sequenced here: PBMCs, sampled after nivolumab (anti-PD-1) treatment. The chain employs TRBV30 and TRBJ2-6; D unclear. The CDR3 DNA reads as TGTGCCTGGAGTGTAGCCCTCTCTGGGGCCAACGTCCTGACTTTC. Translation: CAWSVALSGANVLTF.